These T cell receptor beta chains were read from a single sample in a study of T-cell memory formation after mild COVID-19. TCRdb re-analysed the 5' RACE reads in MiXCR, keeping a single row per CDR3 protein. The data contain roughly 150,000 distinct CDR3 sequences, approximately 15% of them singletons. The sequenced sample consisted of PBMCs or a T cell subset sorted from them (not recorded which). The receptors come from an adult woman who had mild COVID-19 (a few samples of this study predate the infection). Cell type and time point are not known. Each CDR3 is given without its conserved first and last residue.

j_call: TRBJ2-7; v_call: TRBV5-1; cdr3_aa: ASSLDREAYEQY
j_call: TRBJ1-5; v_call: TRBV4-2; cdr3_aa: ASSQAADKYQPQH
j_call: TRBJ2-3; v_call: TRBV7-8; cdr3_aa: ASSLLGAGLSTDTQY
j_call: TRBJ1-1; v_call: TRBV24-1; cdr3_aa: ATSDFLETPFTEAF
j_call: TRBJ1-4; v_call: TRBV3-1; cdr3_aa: ASSPQTTGRNEKLF
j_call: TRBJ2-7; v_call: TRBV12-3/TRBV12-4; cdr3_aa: ASSPGGLPRGEQY
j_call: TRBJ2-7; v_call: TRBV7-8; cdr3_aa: ASRSTGEDEQY
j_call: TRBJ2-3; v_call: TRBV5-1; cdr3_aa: ASGPSGGVTDTQY
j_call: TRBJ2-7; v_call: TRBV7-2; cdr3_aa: ASSLGVGLREQY
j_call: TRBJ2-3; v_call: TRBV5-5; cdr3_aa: ASSLNPNSPTDTQY
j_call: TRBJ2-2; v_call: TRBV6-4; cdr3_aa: ASSDSHGRTRTGELF
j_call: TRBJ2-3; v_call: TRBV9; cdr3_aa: ASSESPLVDTQY
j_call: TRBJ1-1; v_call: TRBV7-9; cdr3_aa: ASSRSRGVNTEAF
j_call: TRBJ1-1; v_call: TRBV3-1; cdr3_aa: ASSQTRGEAF
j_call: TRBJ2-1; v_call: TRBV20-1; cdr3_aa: SARKDEVFGNEQF
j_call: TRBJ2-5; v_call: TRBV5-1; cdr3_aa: ASSLGGGRETQY
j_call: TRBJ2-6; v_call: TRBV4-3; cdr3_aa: ASSQAPGRAFGANVLT
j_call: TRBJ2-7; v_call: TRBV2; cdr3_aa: ASSGDFYEQY
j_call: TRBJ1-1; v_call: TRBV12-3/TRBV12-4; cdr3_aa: ASGYLENTEAF
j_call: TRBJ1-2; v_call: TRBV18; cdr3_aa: ASSPGYGTNYGYT
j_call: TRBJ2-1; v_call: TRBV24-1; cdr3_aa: ATSDLAGHQAEQF
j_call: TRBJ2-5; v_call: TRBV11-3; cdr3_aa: ASSFPGGTQY
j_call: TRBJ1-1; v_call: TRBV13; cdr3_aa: ASSDRVDEAF